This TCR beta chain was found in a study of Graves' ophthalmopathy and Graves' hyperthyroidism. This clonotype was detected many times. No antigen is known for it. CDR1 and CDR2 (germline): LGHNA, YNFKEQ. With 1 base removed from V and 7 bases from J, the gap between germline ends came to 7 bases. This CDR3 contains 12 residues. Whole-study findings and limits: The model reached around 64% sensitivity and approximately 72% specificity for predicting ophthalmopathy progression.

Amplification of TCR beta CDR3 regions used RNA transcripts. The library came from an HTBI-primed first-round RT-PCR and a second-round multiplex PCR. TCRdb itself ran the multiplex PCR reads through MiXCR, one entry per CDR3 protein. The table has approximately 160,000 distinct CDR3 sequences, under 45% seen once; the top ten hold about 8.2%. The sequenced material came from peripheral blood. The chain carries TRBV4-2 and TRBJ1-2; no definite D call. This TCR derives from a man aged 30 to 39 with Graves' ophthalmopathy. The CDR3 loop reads CASSQGGSGYTF. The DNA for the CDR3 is TGTGCCAGCAGCCAAGGAGGGTCTGGCTACACCTTC.